The rows below give T cell receptor beta chains drawn from one sample of a study of cytomegalovirus exposure and HLA in healthy donors. TCRdb's copy holds only in-frame clones and misses some; the assay was immunoSEQ multiplex PCR. The table records about 250,000 clones, roughly 85% of them present only once. Sequencing used PBMCs. Receptors originate from a girl aged 2 to 9 in good health and CMV-seronegative. CDR3s include the opening cysteine and the closing phenylalanine or tryptophan. The D gene is left open where the match is weak. For some rows the clone size is stated as once, few or many, or as a class when expanded; others skip it.

>.|TRBJ2-3|TRBD2|TRBV5-8
TGTGCCAGCAGCTTCTTGACTAGCGGGGGAGATACGCAGTATTTT
CASSFLTSGGDTQYF
>.|TRBJ2-1|TRBD2|TRBV11-2
TGTGCCAGCAGCTTAGGGGAGGGCCGATGGGATGAGCAGTTCTTC
CASSLGEGRWDEQFF
>few|TRBJ2-3|TRBD1|TRBV7-9
TGTGCCAGCAGCATCGGACAGGGGGGGGCCACAGATACGCAGTATTTT
CASSIGQGGATDTQYF
>.|TRBJ2-7|.|TRBV5-1
TGCGCCAGCACAGTGGAGGGCAGTCAAATGGCCTACGAGCAGTACTTC
CASTVEGSQMAYEQYF
>.|TRBJ1-1|TRBD1|TRBV7-6
TGTGCCAGCAGCCCCGACAGGGGGAACACTGAAGCTTTCTTT
CASSPDRGNTEAFF
>.|TRBJ2-1|.|TRBV4-2
TGTGCCAGCAGCCAAGCCTATCTAGCAACCAATGAGCAGTTCTTC
CASSQAYLATNEQFF
>.|TRBJ2-3|.|TRBV19
TGTGCCAGTAGTATAGCGAGAGTCACAGATACGCAGTATTTT
CASSIARVTDTQYF
>.|TRBJ2-5|TRBD1|TRBV29-1
TGCAGCGTGACAGGGGGAGAGACCCAGTACTTC
CSVTGGETQYF
>once|TRBJ2-1|TRBD1|TRBV27
TGTGCCAGCACCGCGGACAGGGGGTACAATGAGCAGTTCTTC
CASTADRGYNEQFF
>.|TRBJ2-1|.|TRBV5-5
TGTGCCAGCAGCTTCGCCCAGTTTGAGCAGTTCTTC
CASSFAQFEQFF
>.|TRBJ1-3|TRBD1|TRBV6-1
TGTGCCAGCAGTGGCCAAGGGACAGGGTATTCCTCCTCTGGAAACACCATATATTTT
CASSGQGTGYSSSGNTIYF
>.|TRBJ1-2|.|TRBV4-1
TGCGCCAGCAGCCAATCCGACAGTCCAAACTATGGCTACACCTTC
CASSQSDSPNYGYTF
>.|TRBJ1-2|TRBD1|TRBV14
TGTGCCAGCAGCCAAGGGCTCCAGGGGGCAAGAAACTATGGCTACACCTTC
CASSQGLQGARNYGYTF
>.|TRBJ2-7|.|TRBV28
TGTGCCAGCAGTTTACCAGGGGTTGCGCAGTACTTC
CASSLPGVAQYF
>.|TRBJ2-7|TRBD1|TRBV5-8
TGTGCCAGCAGCGTCGGGACAGGGCACCACTACGAGCAGTACTTC
CASSVGTGHHYEQYF
>few|TRBJ2-7|.|TRBV9
TGTGCCAGCAGCGTAGCTACGTCTGGGGCAGAATACGAGCAGTACTTC
CASSVATSGAEYEQYF
>.|TRBJ1-1|TRBD1|TRBV5-1
TGCGCCAGCAGCCCACTCGGGACAGGTTCGAACACTGAAGCTTTCTTT
CASSPLGTGSNTEAFF
>.|TRBJ1-1|.|TRBV6-1
TGTGCCAGCAGTCCGGGACTCATGAACACTGAAGCTTTCTTT
CASSPGLMNTEAFF
>few|TRBJ2-3|TRBD2|TRBV7-3
TGTGCCAGCAGACTTAGCGGGGGGGCCTCAGATACGCAGTATTTT
CASRLSGGASDTQYF
>once|TRBJ1-2|TRBD1|TRBV7-3
TGTGCCAGCGGACAGGATCGATCTGGCTACACCTTC
CASGQDRSGYTF
>.|TRBJ2-3|TRBD1|TRBV4-1
TGCGCCAGCAGCCTGAAGGTAGTGACAGGGGGCACAGATACGCAGTATTTT
CASSLKVVTGGTDTQYF
>once|TRBJ2-1|TRBD2|TRBV19
TGTGCCAGTAGGGGCGGGGCCGGGAGGCACAGCGAGCAGTTCTTC
CASRGGAGRHSEQFF
>.|TRBJ2-1|TRBD2|TRBV4-2
TGTGCCAGCAGCCAAGGCCGGTTGGTACTAGCGGGGAAATACAATGAGCAGTTCTTC
CASSQGRLVLAGKYNEQFF
>.|TRBJ1-2|.|TRBV6-1
TGTGCCAGCAGTGAACGTGGGGGCGCCTATGGCTACACCTTC
CASSERGGAYGYTF
>.|TRBJ2-7|.|TRBV5-1
TGCGCCAGCAGCACGGAGGACTCCTACGAGCAGTACTTC
CASSTEDSYEQYF
>.|TRBJ2-5|.|TRBV19
TGTGCCACAACCCGGACAGCAACTTCCAAAGAGACCCAGTACTTC
CATTRTATSKETQYF
>once|TRBJ1-1|TRBD1|TRBV10-2
TGCGCCAGCAGGAAGGGGGCGGATGGCACTGAAGCTTTCTTT
CASRKGADGTEAFF
>.|TRBJ2-3|TRBD2|TRBV10-3
TGTGCCATCAGCCTTAGCGGGGGTCGCACAGATACGCAGTATTTT
CAISLSGGRTDTQYF
>.|TRBJ2-7|.|TRBV6-1
TGTGCCAGCAGGTTGGCAGGTCCCTACGAGCAGTACTTC
CASRLAGPYEQYF
>.|TRBJ1-2|TRBD1|TRBV7-6
TGTGCCAGCAGCTTAGCCGTTCAGGGGGGTTTTAACTATGGCTACACCTTC
CASSLAVQGGFNYGYTF
>.|TRBJ1-6|TRBD1|TRBV5-1
TGCGCCAGCAGCTTGGAAGCAGGGGGGCCAAATTCACCCCTCCACTTT
CASSLEAGGPNSPLHF
>.|TRBJ1-2|TRBD1|TRBV30
TGTGCCTGGAGAAACTCAGGGGGCGCCTATGGCTACACCTTC
CAWRNSGGAYGYTF
>.|TRBJ2-1|TRBD2|TRBV6-6
TGTGCCAGCAGTCAACTAGCGGGAGTTGGGTACAATGAGCAGTTCTTC
CASSQLAGVGYNEQFF
>.|TRBJ2-3|.|TRBV6-4
TGTGCCAGCAGTGACTCGCCCCTAGCAAGGGTAACGCAGTATTTT
CASSDSPLARVTQYF
>.|TRBJ2-5|.|TRBV7-9
TGTGCCAGCAGCGCCCTCCCCTCGGGGGAGACCCAGTACTTC
CASSALPSGETQYF
>.|TRBJ2-3|.|TRBV6-1
TGTGCCAGCAGTGAACGGGAGTACTATACGCAGTATTTT
CASSEREYYTQYF
>.|TRBJ2-7|.|TRBV7-3
TGTGCCAGCAGCTTGTTGGGCAGGGCTGGCGAGCAGTACTTC
CASSLLGRAGEQYF
>.|TRBJ2-5|TRBD1|TRBV7-2
TGTGCCAGCAGCTCTAGTACGCTGGGACAGGGGTCATGGAAGACCCAGTACTTC
CASSSSTLGQGSWKTQYF
>.|TRBJ2-5|.|TRBV5-6
TGTGCCAGCAGCTTTATCGGGGAGACCCAGTACTTC
CASSFIGETQYF
>.|TRBJ1-6|.|TRBV9
TGTGCCAGCAGCGTAACAGGTCTCAATTCACCCCTCCACTTT
CASSVTGLNSPLHF